These 3 T cell receptor beta chains share one sample of origin, sequenced in a study of vaccination effects on CD4 cells after COVID-19. Before sequencing took place, the ViraFEST assay used viral peptide pools to expand antigen-specific CD4+ T cells. Subsequent to roughly 10 days of culture, CD4+ T cells were isolated. Two-dose BNT162b2 or mRNA-1273 vaccination was given to participants. Libraries were prepared by immunoSEQ multiplex PCR; TCRdb keeps only in-frame clonotypes and omits some of them. Of 67,000 or so clones listed, about 80% are singletons. These receptors have no known antigen. The sequenced sample was CD4+ T cells from PBMCs cultured with HCoV-229E spike peptides, obtained after COVID-19 vaccination. The receptors shown here come from a human donor who received a COVID-19 vaccine.

The chain has TRBV3-1 (or the pseudogene TRBV3-2) and TRBJ2-5; unclear D gene. Per germline, CDR1 LGHDT and CDR2 YNNKEL (reference sequence). This CDR3 is 14 amino acids long. V gave up 0 bases and J gave up 0 bases, with 5 bases separating them. The CDR3 DNA sequence: TGTGCCAGCAGCCAAGATATGAACCAAGAGACCCAGTACTTC. Its protein product is CASSQDMNQETQYF.

This sequence joins TRBV6-5 and TRBJ2-2; tentative D call: TRBD1 (6 bases). CDR1 is MNHEY and CDR2 is SVGAGI in the germline V gene. Between the trimmed V and J ends, which lost 6 bases and 2 bases, there was a span of 13 bases. The CDR3 has 15 residues. The CDR3 DNA follows: TGTGCCAGCAGAAAGTGGACAGATAACACCGGGGAGCTGTTTTTT. This translates into CASRKWTDNTGELFF.

V is TRBV5-1 and J is TRBJ2-2; the D gene is possibly TRBD2 (6 bases). Looked up from germline, CDR1 is SGHRS and CDR2 is YFSETQ. The V and J ends lost 2 bases and 6 bases respectively, with 14 bases between them. This CDR3 is built from 15 residues. The CDR3 here is CASSFYAGLAGELFF. CDR3 DNA: TGCGCCAGCAGCTTTTACGCGGGGTTAGCCGGGGAGCTGTTTTTT.